A single sample gave rise to the 25 T cell receptor beta chains below, sequenced in a study of T-cell reconstitution after alpha-beta-depleted transplantation in children. Unique molecular identifiers were incorporated during preparation of the TCRbeta library. TCRdb re-called the PCR reads with MiXCR, one entry per CDR3 protein. This table holds 150,000 to 250,000 distinct CDR3 sequences, approximately 15% found once. Sequenced material: PBMCs from the stem cell graft donor, taken from the stem cell graft. Receptor source: a human donor who donated a stem cell graft to a child with acute lymphoblastic leukemia.

There are a few counts of this clonotype. The rearrangement uses TRBV6-2 or TRBV6-3 and TRBJ2-1, with a possible D match to TRBD2 (7 bases). V was clipped by 4 bases and J by 0 bases, with 31 bases between them. Germline V CDR1 and CDR2: MNHEY, SVGEGT. CDR3 length: 22 residues. In DNA, the CDR3 is TGTGCCAGCAGTTCCTGGGGGGCCCCGGGGGGCGTGACCAAAGCCTCCTACAATGAGCAGTTCTTC. This encodes CASSSWGAPGGVTKASYNEQFF.

This clonotype showed up many times. The rearrangement joins TRBV25-1 to TRBJ2-6; D may correspond to TRBD1 or TRBD2 (5 bases each). V was cut by 0 bases and J by 4 bases, with 22 bases left in between. CDR1 is MGHDK, CDR2 SYGVNS, per germline. This CDR3 has 20 amino acids. The CDR3, as DNA: TGTGCCAGCAGTGAATATTTAATAGGGGCGAGGGCCGGCGGGGCCAACGTCCTGACTTTC. Translated, it gives CASSEYLIGARAGGANVLTF. Filled out from reference TRBV25-1 and TRBJ2-6, the complete variable domain reads EADIYQTPRYLVIGTGKKITLECSQTMGHDKMYWYQQDPGMELHLIHYSYGVNSTEKGDLSSESTVSRIRTEHFPLTLESARPSHTSQYLCASSEYLIGARAGGANVLTFGAGSRLTVL.

At least ten counts were recorded for this clonotype. The chain has TRBV12-3 or TRBV12-4 and TRBJ2-5; D unresolved. This CDR3 has 12 residues. Trimming left V 3 bases short and J 5 bases short, with 7 bases between. CDR3 sequence reads: CASSFLGETQYF. Written as DNA, the CDR3 is TGTGCCAGCAGTTTTCTGGGGGAGACCCAGTACTTC.

This clonotype was picked up a small number of times. As DNA, the CDR3 is TGCGCCAGCAGCCGCGGGACAGGGGAAAACTATGGCTACACCTTC. As protein: CASSRGTGENYGYTF. V and J are TRBV5-1 and TRBJ1-2; 10 positions match TRBD1. There are 15 residues in the CDR3. V dropped 4 bases and J dropped 2; count of bases not matched to a gene: 5. Per the germline V gene, CDR1 is SGHRS and CDR2 is YFSETQ. Combining the CDR3 with reference TRBV5-1 and TRBJ1-2 gives the whole variable domain KAGVTQTPRYLIKTRGQQVTLSCSPISGHRSVSWYQQTPGQGLQFLFEYFSETQRNKGNFPGRFSGRQFSNSRSEMNVSTLELGDSALYLCASSRGTGENYGYTFGSGTRLTVV.

The V and J genes are TRBV7-9 and TRBJ1-1; tentatively, D is TRBD1 (6 bases). CDR3 size: 17 residues. Germline CDR1 is SEHNR and CDR2 is FQNEAQ (reference sequence). V was trimmed by 2 bases and J by 0 bases, leaving 16 bases between them. The CDR3 sequence is CASSLSSGTSMNTEAFF. CDR3 DNA: TGTGCCAGCAGCTTATCCTCCGGGACATCAATGAACACTGAAGCTTTCTTT.

This clonotype has a handful of counts. The chain joins TRBV7-9 to TRBJ2-5; D is tentatively TRBD1 or TRBD2 (5 bases each). With 6 bases removed from V and 0 bases from J, the gap between germline ends came to 20 bases. In germline, CDR1 is SEHNR, CDR2 FQNEAQ (reference sequence). The length of the CDR3 is 17 residues. DNA for the CDR3: TGTGCCAGCAGACCAGGGACCAGAGGTCCCCACCAAGAGACCCAGTACTTC. Amino acid sequence: CASRPGTRGPHQETQYF.

At least ten counts were recorded for this clonotype. The J gene is TRBJ2-3, the V gene TRBV24-1; D unresolved. Trimming stripped 5 bases from V and 5 bases from J, with 13 bases between. There are 14 residues in the CDR3. CDR1 is KGHDR, CDR2 SFDVKD, per germline. The CDR3 nucleotides are TGTGCCACCAGTGCCAGGACGCCCCGAGATACGCAGTATTTT. It codes for CATSARTPRDTQYF.

At least ten counts were recorded for this clonotype. The CDR3 DNA is TGCGCCAGCAGCCATGCGGGGGAGGGGGCGGTGGAAAAACTGTTTTTT. It encodes CASSHAGEGAVEKLFF. The chain is built from TRBV4-1 and TRBJ1-4, with 7 bases aligning to TRBD1. Germline V lookup: CDR1 MGHRA, CDR2 YSYEKL. CDR3 length equals 16 residues. V trimming: 3 bases; J trimming: 8 bases; junction bases outside the gene matches: 12.

This clonotype was seen at least ten times. The chain recombines TRBV11-2 with TRBJ2-5; D unclear. CDR3 length equals 14 residues. Between the trimmed V and J ends, which lost 1 base and 2 bases, there was a span of 8 bases. Germline CDR1 and CDR2: SGHAT and FQNNGV. The CDR3, as DNA: TGTGCCAGCAGCTTAGGGCACATTCAAGAGACCCAGTACTTC. It codes for CASSLGHIQETQYF.

Concerning this clonotype itself: A much larger clonotype is one base distant, so this may be a read error. The rearrangement links TRBV27 to TRBJ2-3, with D tentatively TRBD1 or TRBD2 (5 bases each). The germline V and J ends were trimmed by 3 bases and 8 bases, with 24 bases remaining between them. CDR3 length: 17 amino acids. Germline assignment: CDR1 MNHEY and CDR2 SMNVEV (reference sequence). The CDR3 bases are TGTGCCAGCAGTTTGGTCACAGTCGGGACCCGGCCGGGTACGCAGTATTTT. Translation: CASSLVTVGTRPGTQYF.

The sample holds many counts of this clonotype. The V call is TRBV6-1, the J call TRBJ2-7; weak D call: TRBD2 (5 bases). The CDR3 is 14 amino acids. V was trimmed by 0 bases and J by 4 bases, leaving 10 bases between them. The germline gives CDR1 MNHNS, CDR2 SASEGT. The DNA of the CDR3 is TGTGCCAGCAGTGAAGCGCGGGTAGGGTACGAGCAGTACTTC. It codes for CASSEARVGYEQYF.

At least ten counts were recorded for this clonotype. The chain uses TRBV24-1 and TRBJ1-4; D is perhaps TRBD1 (6 bases). The CDR3 contains 16 residues. In germline, CDR1 is KGHDR, CDR2 SFDVKD. Trimming took 0 bases from V and 3 from J, leaving 10 bases between them. Here the CDR3 DNA reads TGTGCCACCAGTGATTTGGGAGGGACATCTAATGAAAAACTGTTTTTT. Amino acid sequence: CATSDLGGTSNEKLFF.

This clonotype was seen a few times. The V gene is TRBV19, the J gene TRBJ2-1, with 11 bases identical to TRBD2. Germline-derived CDR1 and CDR2 are LNHDA and SQIVND (reference sequence). CDR3 length equals 16 residues. V lost 5 bases and J lost 5; bases outside the gene matches: 8. This chain's CDR3 is CASSFFSGRENNEQFF. CDR3 bases: TGTGCCAGTAGTTTTTTTAGCGGGAGGGAAAACAATGAGCAGTTCTTC.

At least ten counts were recorded for this clonotype. The genes are TRBV7-2 and TRBJ1-1; possible D gene TRBD1, 6 bases. Trimming pared 3 bases from V and 5 bases from J, leaving 10 bases between. In germline, CDR1 is SGHTA, CDR2 FQGNSA. CDR3 size: 13 residues. In DNA, the CDR3 is TGTGCCAGCAGCTTTGACAGGATGACTGAAGCTTTCTTT. Translating it yields CASSFDRMTEAFF.

This clonotype has just a few counts. This chain links TRBV2 with TRBJ1-1; D might be TRBD1 (5 bases). Between the trimmed V and J ends, which lost 2 bases and 0 bases, there was a span of 7 bases. The CDR3 is made up of 14 amino acids. The germline V gene has CDR1 SNHLY and CDR2 FYNNEI. The CDR3 loop is CASSERTLNTEAFF. The CDR3 DNA sequence: TGTGCCAGCAGTGAAAGGACATTGAACACTGAAGCTTTCTTT.

This clonotype has a count of ten or more. The V call is TRBV12-3 or TRBV12-4, the J call TRBJ1-2, with D maybe TRBD1 (6 bases). The V end was cut by 5 bases, the J end by 4 bases, with 11 bases between. CDR3 length: 13 amino acids. CDR3 nucleotides: TGTGCCAGCAGTGTAGGACAGCCCTATGGCTACACCTTC. Encoded protein: CASSVGQPYGYTF.

This clonotype was counted ten times or more. The rearrangement joins TRBV18 to TRBJ1-5, with D perhaps TRBD1 (6 bases). Looked up from germline, CDR1 is KGHSH and CDR2 is LQKENI. V lost 2 bases to trimming and J lost 0 bases, with 8 bases between them. The CDR3 has 15 amino acids. CDR3 nucleotide sequence: TGTGCCAGCTCACCAGGCAGGGGTAGCAATCAGCCCCAGCATTTT. Translation gives CASSPGRGSNQPQHF.

V gene TRBV28 combines with J gene TRBJ1-2; D remains unclear. V dropped 5 bases and J dropped 8 bases, with 21 bases sitting between them. CDR1 and CDR2 from the germline V gene are MDHEN and SYDVKM. The CDR3 contains 15 residues. CDR3 bases: TGTGCCAGCAGTACACCCAGGAGGGAATACAAGGGCTACACCTTC. This sequence encodes CASSTPRREYKGYTF.

This clonotype was seen many times. The chain has TRBV6-1 and TRBJ2-1; 8 bases fit TRBD1. The CDR3 runs 13 residues. The ends lost 8 bases at V and 7 bases at J; junction bases unmatched: 7. Looked up from germline, CDR1 is MNHNS and CDR2 is SASEGT. This chain's CDR3 is CASGLTGENEQFF. The DNA for the CDR3 is TGTGCCAGCGGATTGACAGGGGAGAATGAGCAGTTCTTC.

This clonotype appeared many times. V is TRBV7-9 and J is TRBJ2-3; 10 bases agree with TRBD2. J gave up 1 base and V 5 bases, and 6 bases lay outside the gene matches. This CDR3 is 16 amino acids long. Germline CDR1 reads SEHNR; CDR2 reads FQNEAQ (reference sequence). CDR3 bases: TGTGCCAGCAGCCAAGCGGGGGGGCCTCGCACAGATACGCAGTATTTT. Its protein is CASSQAGGPRTDTQYF.

This clonotype was observed at least ten times. The rearrangement links TRBV9 to TRBJ2-3; perhaps TRBD2 as D (6 bases). The germline V gene encodes CDR1 SGDLS and CDR2 YYNGEE. This CDR3 is built from 16 residues. V lost 0 bases and J lost 0, with 11 bases in between. CDR3 in DNA: TGTGCCAGCAGCGTAGTCAGCGGGCCCAGCACAGATACGCAGTATTTT. It encodes CASSVVSGPSTDTQYF.

With respect to this clonotype: A much larger clone is a single base away; this may be a read error. CDR3 DNA: TGTGCCAGCAGCGTCCTCGAGTATTCCCGCGAGCAGTACTTC. Its protein is CASSVLEYSREQYF. This chain links TRBV7-4 with TRBJ2-7; D unresolved. V was cut by 5 bases and J by 6 bases, with 17 bases left in between. Germline V gene lookup returns CDR1 SGHVT and CDR2 SQSDAQ. This CDR3 contains 14 residues.

This chain joins TRBV11-2 and TRBJ2-1, with 11 bases aligning to TRBD2. CDR1 SGHAT and CDR2 FQNNGV come from the germline V gene. This CDR3 has 15 residues. Unmatched junction bases numbered 5, after V lost 1 base and J lost 9 bases. The CDR3 sequence is CASSLVTSGSAEQFF. As DNA, the CDR3 is TGTGCCAGCAGCTTAGTAACTAGCGGGAGTGCTGAGCAGTTCTTC.

This clonotype was observed many times. V usage is TRBV12-3 or TRBV12-4 and J usage is TRBJ2-2; a possible D gene is TRBD1 (6 bases). This CDR3 region has 15 residues. V was shortened by 5 bases and J by 3 bases, with 13 bases between the two germline ends. The CDR3 DNA sequence: TGTGCCAGCAGTCCGCGGACAGTCGACACCGGGGAGCTGTTTTTT. Its translation: CASSPRTVDTGELFF.

This clonotype has ten or more counts. Here the CDR3 reads CSARDDSGGGFNTEAFF. Here the CDR3 DNA reads TGCAGTGCTAGAGATGACTCTGGAGGGGGTTTCAACACTGAAGCTTTCTTT. The chain couples TRBV20-1 to TRBJ1-1; TRBD1 is a possible D gene (6 bases). This CDR3 comprises 17 residues. The ends were cut back, 0 bases at V and 2 bases at J, with 19 bases in the middle. Germline V gives CDR1 DFQATT, CDR2 SNEGSKA (reference sequence).